One and the same sample provided the 29 T cell receptor beta chains below, sequenced in a study of identical twins' blood T cells. MiXCR was run by TCRdb on the 5' RACE reads, yielding one entry per CDR3 protein. The sample includes roughly 340,000 distinct CDR3 sequences, more than 25% of them seen just once. Sequences were obtained from PBMCs. The source is a woman aged 18-55 years in good health.

The V call is TRBV5-1, the J call TRBJ2-2; the D is unclear. Germline assignment: CDR1 SGHRS and CDR2 YFSETQ. Between the trimmed V and J ends, which lost 0 bases and 5 bases, there was a span of 14 bases. CDR3 length equals 16 residues. Written as DNA, the CDR3 is TGCGCCAGCAGCTTGGAGTTCGGAGCAACTACCGGGGAGCTGTTTTTT. It translates to CASSLEFGATTGELFF.

Written as DNA, the CDR3 is TGCGGCGCCCGGGAAGCAGGGGACACTGAAGCTTTCTTT. This codes for CGAREAGDTEAFF. The chain couples TRBV29-1 to TRBJ1-1, with D tentatively TRBD1 (6 bases). The germline CDR1 and CDR2 sequences are SQVTM and ANQGSEA. This CDR3 comprises 13 residues.

The V gene is TRBV4-1, the J gene TRBJ2-5, with 7 bases aligning to TRBD2. This CDR3 has 19 residues. The germline gives CDR1 MGHRA, CDR2 YSYEKL. The junction had 19 bases not matched to a gene; V was cut back by 4 bases and J by 2 bases. The CDR3: CASSLLSASGPWDQETQYF. CDR3 DNA: TGCGCCAGCAGCCTCCTGTCGGCTAGCGGACCTTGGGATCAAGAGACCCAGTACTTC.

This clonotype was detected a few times. The gene calls are TRBV20-1 and TRBJ1-1, with D possibly matching TRBD1 (5 bases). In germline, CDR1 is DFQATT, CDR2 SNEGSKA (reference sequence). There are 14 residues in the CDR3. V lost 3 bases and J 4 bases, leaving 15 bases between the germline ends. The CDR3 reads CSARRGGGATEAFF. CDR3 nucleotide sequence: TGCAGTGCTAGGAGGGGAGGAGGGGCCACTGAAGCTTTCTTT.

This clonotype has a handful of counts. V and J are TRBV7-9 and TRBJ1-2; D not resolved. CDR1 is SEHNR, CDR2 FQNEAQ, per germline (reference sequence). The CDR3 totals 15 residues. V shed 1 base and J shed 1 base, with 10 bases lying between them. The CDR3 here is CASSLGRTFNYGYTF. The CDR3 bases are TGTGCCAGCAGCTTAGGTCGGACGTTTAACTATGGCTACACCTTC.

This chain joins TRBV9 and TRBJ2-3; TRBD2 aligns across 7 bases. Losses at the gene ends were 0 bases for V and 0 bases for J; bases not matched to a gene: 7. This CDR3 has 17 residues. Germline CDR1 reads SGDLS; CDR2 reads YYNGEE. This CDR3 is CASSVGVSGGSTDTQYF. For the CDR3, the DNA is TGTGCCAGCAGCGTAGGAGTATCGGGGGGAAGCACAGATACGCAGTATTTT.

The chain combines TRBV20-1 with TRBJ2-5; 8 bases map to TRBD2. V shed 3 bases, J shed 5 bases, and the junction held 8 bases outside the gene matches. In germline, CDR1 is DFQATT, CDR2 SNEGSKA (reference sequence). The CDR3 is 14 residues long. CDR3 loop: CSASGREGGETQYF. The CDR3 coding sequence is TGCAGTGCTAGCGGCCGGGAGGGTGGTGAGACCCAGTACTTC.

This clonotype was found a few times. The chain joins TRBV6-5 to TRBJ2-2; 11 nucleotides match TRBD2. The CDR3 is made up of 16 amino acids. V lost 0 bases, J lost 8 bases, and 5 bases stayed unmatched. Germline CDR1 and CDR2: MNHEY and SVGAGI. Written as DNA, the CDR3 is TGTGCCAGCAGTTACTCTCAGACTAGCGGGACAGGGGAGCTGTTTTTT. Encoded protein: CASSYSQTSGTGELFF.

This chain joins TRBV12-3 or TRBV12-4 and TRBJ1-6, with D unclear. The CDR3 extends over 12 amino acids. The V gene lost 3 bases and the J gene lost 10 bases, with 7 bases spanning the gap. The CDR3 protein is CASSLLRSPLHF. The CDR3 region has the DNA TGTGCCAGCAGTTTGCTACGATCACCCCTCCACTTT.

This clonotype appeared a few times. This chain uses TRBV20-1 with TRBJ1-5; D remains ambiguous. CDR1 and CDR2 (germline): DFQATT, SNEGSKA (reference sequence). The CDR3 spans 18 residues. Between the trimmed V and J ends, which lost 0 bases and 1 base, there was a span of 19 bases. The chain's CDR3 is CSARDHPIQWGSNQPQHF. The CDR3 DNA is TGCAGTGCTAGAGATCACCCAATCCAATGGGGAAGCAATCAGCCCCAGCATTTT.

This clonotype is medium-sized within its sample. This chain joins TRBV29-1 and TRBJ1-5, with a weak D call TRBD1 (5 bases). V was cut by 4 bases and J by 3 bases, with 10 bases left in between. Germline V gene data show CDR1 as SQVTM and CDR2 as ANQGSEA. The CDR3 sequence is 13 residues long. In DNA form, the CDR3 reads TGCAGCGTTGCTGGGGCCCTCAATCAGCCCCAGCATTTT. This sequence encodes CSVAGALNQPQHF.

This clonotype was observed many times. The chain is built from TRBV10-3 and TRBJ1-5; the D is unclear. V dropped 4 bases and J dropped 0 bases, with 10 bases sitting between them. The CDR3 totals 15 residues. Germline V lookup: CDR1 ENHRY, CDR2 SYGVKD. This CDR3 is CAISGAENSNQPQHF. The CDR3, as DNA: TGTGCCATCAGTGGGGCAGAGAATAGCAATCAGCCCCAGCATTTT.

The table lists this clonotype with many counts. CDR3: CSAREGMGDTGELFF. CDR3 in DNA: TGCAGTGCTAGAGAAGGAATGGGTGACACCGGGGAGCTGTTTTTT. This rearrangement joins TRBV20-1 to TRBJ2-2; no reliable D call. Germline loops: CDR1 DFQATT, CDR2 SNEGSKA (reference sequence). The germline V and J ends were trimmed by 0 bases and 3 bases, with 11 bases remaining between them. The CDR3 is 15 residues long.

The DNA for the CDR3 is TGTGCCAGCAGCTCCGTCACCGGGGAGCTGTTTTTT. Its translation: CASSSVTGELFF. The rearrangement joins TRBV7-8 to TRBJ2-2; D not certain. The germline V and J ends were trimmed by 4 bases and 4 bases, with 4 bases remaining between them. Germline CDR1 is SGHVS and CDR2 is FQNEAQ. This CDR3 is built from 12 residues. Complete variable domain (other parts from reference TRBV7-8 and TRBJ2-2): GAGVSQSPRYKVAKRGQDVALRCDPISGHVSLFWYQQALGQGPEFLTYFQNEAQLDKSGLPSDRFFAERPEGSVSTLKIQRTQQEDSAVYLCASSSVTGELFFGEGSRLTVL.

This chain connects TRBV29-1 to TRBJ1-5, with D possibly matching TRBD1 (6 bases). This CDR3 is built from 14 residues. V dropped 5 bases and J dropped 2 bases, with 13 bases sitting between them. Germline lookup yields CDR1 SQVTM and CDR2 ANQGSEA. CDR3 in amino acids: CSVPSRGRNQPQHF. The CDR3 bases are TGCAGCGTTCCTTCCAGGGGTCGCAATCAGCCCCAGCATTTT.

The chain has TRBV20-1 and TRBJ1-1; no definite D call. Per germline, CDR1 DFQATT and CDR2 SNEGSKA (reference sequence). This CDR3 spans 12 amino acids. Trimming took off 6 bases at V and 1 base at J, with 9 bases between the two ends. The CDR3 sequence is CSASRTNTEAFF. The CDR3 DNA reads as TGCAGTGCCTCAAGAACGAACACTGAAGCTTTCTTT.

Concerning this clonotype: This may be a read error: a much more frequent sequence differs by one nucleotide. The V call is TRBV11-2, the J call TRBJ1-4; D is possibly TRBD1 (6 bases). The CDR3 contains 15 residues. From germline, CDR1 is SGHAT and CDR2 FQNNGV. CDR3: CAGSLARQGSEKLFF. DNA of the CDR3: TGTGCCGGCAGCTTAGCGCGGCAGGGGAGTGAAAAACTGTTTTTT.

This clonotype was counted only a few times. CDR3 loop: CASSPPGRTEANYGYTF. CDR3 in DNA: TGTGCCAGCAGTCCTCCGGGACGGACGGAAGCTAACTATGGCTACACCTTC. V is TRBV13 and J is TRBJ1-2; tentatively, D is TRBD1 (5 bases). Germline CDR1 PRHDT, CDR2 FYEKMQ (reference sequence). This CDR3 has 17 residues. V lost 6 bases to trimming and J lost 0 bases, with 20 bases between them.

The sample holds a few counts of this clonotype. The CDR3 spells CSATGHREAFF. The CDR3 bases are TGCAGTGCTACGGGACACCGTGAAGCTTTCTTT. This chain links TRBV20-1 with TRBJ1-1; D perhaps matches TRBD1 (6 bases). Trimming took off 4 bases at V and 7 bases at J, with 10 bases between the two ends. Germline V gene sequence: CDR1 DFQATT, CDR2 SNEGSKA (reference sequence). This CDR3 comprises 11 residues.

To note about this clonotype: This may stem from a read error, because a much larger clone lies one nucleotide away. Likely a read error: the CDR3 ends without its conserved phenylalanine or tryptophan. The chain joins TRBV2 to TRBJ1-1; D unclear. Germline V gene data show CDR1 as SNHLY and CDR2 as FYNNEI. The CDR3 has 13 residues. V was pared by 7 bases and J by 3 bases, with 12 bases between. CDR3 protein: CASTPGPHTEAFL. DNA for the CDR3: TGTGCCAGCACCCCCGGGCCCCACACTGAAGCTTTCCTT.

This clonotype was detected a few times. This sequence joins TRBV7-3 and TRBJ1-1, with TRBD1 as a possible D gene (5 bases). Germline V gene sequence: CDR1 SGHTA, CDR2 FQGTGA. The CDR3 spans 15 residues. Trimming removed 3 bases from V and 1 base from J, with 12 bases in between. The DNA of the CDR3 is TGTGCCAGCAGCTTCCAGGGTTCGGAGAACACTGAAGCTTTCTTT. It encodes CASSFQGSENTEAFF.

The CDR3 DNA reads TGTGCCAGCAGCGCACCCTTAGACGGCTCGGGCACTGAAGCTTTCTTT. Residues: CASSAPLDGSGTEAFF. J is TRBJ1-1 and V is TRBV9; D remains unclear. Germline V CDR1 and CDR2: SGDLS, YYNGEE. The CDR3 contains 16 residues. V lost 3 bases and J 4 bases, leaving 19 bases between the germline ends.

This clonotype showed up many times. The chain has TRBV2 and TRBJ1-4; 10 nucleotides align to TRBD1. The ends lost 4 bases at V and 8 bases at J; junction bases unmatched: 4. The CDR3 runs to 14 residues. Germline V gene data show CDR1 as SNHLY and CDR2 as FYNNEI. CDR3: CASSARDRGEKLFF. In nucleotides, the CDR3 is TGTGCCAGCAGTGCGAGGGACAGGGGAGAAAAACTGTTTTTT.

The chain links TRBV20-1 to TRBJ1-3; possibly TRBD1 for D (5 bases). The CDR3 runs 15 residues. CDR1 and CDR2 (germline): DFQATT, SNEGSKA (reference sequence). V was pared by 0 bases and J by 0 bases, with 9 bases between. CDR3 protein: CSARDPGDSGNTIYF. DNA of the CDR3: TGCAGTGCTAGAGATCCGGGGGACTCTGGAAACACCATATATTTT.

This chain connects TRBV19 to TRBJ1-5; 7 bases are a match to TRBD1. There are 16 residues in the CDR3. V was clipped by 10 bases and J by 1 base; unmatched bases: 13. Germline V CDR1 and CDR2: LNHDA, SQIVND (reference sequence). The CDR3 sequence: CATAPRQGGSNQPQHF. CDR3 in DNA: TGTGCCACCGCCCCCCGACAGGGTGGAAGCAATCAGCCCCAGCATTTT.

Points on this clonotype: At one end the junction does not follow the germline gene, possibly because of a read error. The chain recombines TRBV11-2 with TRBJ2-3; no clear D gene. Germline V gene data show CDR1 as SGHAT and CDR2 as FQNNGV. The CDR3 totals 16 residues. The CDR3 DNA reads TGTGCCAGCAGCTTAGATAAGGCTACGGGCAGCGATACGCAGTGTTTT. This codes for CASSLDKATGSDTQCF.

This clonotype was observed many times. The rearrangement joins TRBV6-2 or TRBV6-3 to TRBJ2-1; 12 nucleotides agree with TRBD2. The junction had 11 bases not matched to a gene; V was cut back by 6 bases and J by 11 bases. The CDR3 consists of 15 residues. Germline loops: CDR1 MNHEY, CDR2 SVGEGT. The CDR3 coding sequence is TGTGCCAGCAGCAATCTAGCGGGAGGGCCTGTTAAGCAGTTCTTC. This codes for CASSNLAGGPVKQFF.

The chain links TRBV5-6 to TRBJ1-4; the match to TRBD1 covers 7 bases. Germline V lookup: CDR1 SGHDT, CDR2 YYEEEE. This CDR3 region has 17 residues. V dropped 5 bases and J dropped 7; count of bases not matched to a gene: 17. The CDR3 loop is CASSRGLTGTVSEKLFF. CDR3 nucleotide sequence: TGTGCCAGCAGTAGGGGGTTAACCGGGACAGTGTCTGAAAAACTGTTTTTT.

The chain employs TRBV30 and TRBJ1-2; 7 nucleotides line up with TRBD1. Germline assignment: CDR1 GTSNPN and CDR2 SVGIG (reference sequence). The CDR3 runs to 14 residues. Losses at the gene ends were 4 bases for V and 7 bases for J; bases not matched to a gene: 12. CDR3: CAWTEDRLTFGYTF. CDR3 DNA: TGTGCCTGGACAGAGGACAGGTTAACGTTTGGCTACACCTTC. Drawing the rest from reference TRBV30 and TRBJ1-2, the complete variable domain is SQTIHQWPATLVQPVGSPLSLECTVEGTSNPNLYWYRQAAGRGLQLLFYSVGIGQISSEVPQNLSASRPQDRQFILSSKKLLLSDSGFYLCAWTEDRLTFGYTFGSGTRLTVV.